These T cell receptor beta chains were read from a single sample in a study of T cells in Graves' hyperthyroidism and ophthalmopathy. Via MiXCR, TCRdb re-called the multiplex PCR reads, giving one row per CDR3 protein. The repertoire holds approximately 700,000 distinct CDR3 sequences, 15% to 20% seen once, with 8.4% in the top ten. The sequenced sample was blood. The source is a man between 18 and 35 years old with Graves' hyperthyroidism. Each CDR3 is given with its conserved first and last residue. D genes are given only for firm matches. Clone size, where shown, is once, few, many, or a class for clones that have expanded.

J gene	D gene	clone size	V gene	CDR3 protein	CDR3 DNA
TRBJ2-5	TRBD2	many	TRBV20-1	CSARDGGTSGQETQYF	TGCAGTGCTAGAGATGGAGGGACTAGCGGACAAGAGACCCAGTACTTC
TRBJ2-5	-	-	TRBV20-1	CSARGGEKTQYF	TGCAGTGCTAGAGGCGGGGAAAAGACCCAGTACTTC
TRBJ2-4	-	-	TRBV20-1	CSARAPSGRVQAKNIQYF	TGCAGTGCTAGAGCCCCGAGCGGGCGGGTCCAAGCCAAAAACATTCAGTACTTC
TRBJ2-5	-	few	TRBV18	CASSANYQETQYF	TGTGCCAGCTCCGCCAATTACCAAGAGACCCAGTACTTC
TRBJ2-3	-	-	TRBV15	CATSRDLFRLDTDTQYF	TGTGCCACCAGCAGAGATCTCTTTCGGTTGGATACAGATACGCAGTATTTT
TRBJ2-3	TRBD2	-	TRBV15	CATSGDGSGFYVRTDTQYF	TGTGCCACCAGCGGTGATGGTAGCGGGTTTTACGTCCGCACAGATACGCAGTATTTT
TRBJ2-7	TRBD2	few	TRBV28	CASRLAGDGEKYF	TGTGCCAGCCGACTAGCGGGAGACGGCGAGAAGTACTTC
TRBJ2-2	-	many	TRBV2	CASTILRTPGELFF	TGTGCCAGCACCATACTCAGGACCCCCGGGGAGCTGTTTTTT
TRBJ1-5	-	many	TRBV30	CAWSETGGGQPQHF	TGTGCCTGGAGTGAGACAGGAGGAGGGCAGCCCCAGCATTTT
TRBJ2-3	-	few	TRBV7-6	CASSLGHDPAGTQYF	TGTGCCAGCAGCTTAGGGCACGACCCAGCGGGTACGCAGTATTTT
TRBJ1-1	-	many	TRBV20-1	CSARQGSMNTEAFF	TGCAGTGCTAGACAGGGTAGTATGAACACTGAAGCTTTCTTT
TRBJ1-4	-	few	TRBV15	CATSRRQATNEKLFF	TGTGCCACCAGCAGAAGACAGGCAACTAATGAAAAACTGTTTTTT
TRBJ1-2	-	once	TRBV7-9	CASSLYPVSQGHGYTF	TGTGCCAGCAGCTTATACCCGGTGAGCCAAGGTCATGGCTACACCTTC
TRBJ2-5	TRBD2	many	TRBV20-1	CSAPGLAGTGAETQYF	TGCAGTGCCCCGGGACTAGCGGGAACGGGTGCGGAGACCCAGTACTTC
TRBJ1-2	-	few	TRBV3-1	CASSQMVGVGYTF	TGTGCCAGCAGCCAAATGGTCGGCGTCGGCTACACCTTC
TRBJ2-7	TRBD1	many	TRBV28	CASGDRGLKLEQYF	TGTGCCAGCGGGGACAGGGGGCTTAAACTGGAGCAGTACTTC
TRBJ2-3	-	few	TRBV19	CASRGLPFTDTQYF	TGTGCCAGTCGCGGACTGCCCTTCACAGATACGCAGTATTTT